This entry lists 23 T cell receptor beta chains sequenced from one sample in a study of cytotoxic CD8 clonotypes in ibrutinib-treated CLL. This table comes from immunoSEQ multiplex PCR, and its TCRdb copy is limited to in-frame clones, with some not included. This sample has 90,000 to 100,000 clones, with about 78% found just once. Sample: PBMCs, taken after 12 months of ibrutinib treatment. The receptors were sampled from a human donor with chronic lymphocytic leukemia.

The chain carries TRBV29-1 and TRBJ2-1; 10 bases are a match to TRBD1. The CDR3 sequence is 14 residues long. V shed 4 bases, J shed 4 bases, and the junction held 4 bases outside the gene matches. The germline gives CDR1 SQVTM, CDR2 ANQGSEA. The CDR3 DNA is TGCAGCGTTGCACGGGACAGGGGTTACAATGAGCAGTTCTTC. It is translated as CSVARDRGYNEQFF.

The V and J genes are TRBV28 and TRBJ1-6, with D possibly TRBD1 on 5 matching bases. Deletions cut 7 bases from V and 4 bases from J, with 11 bases between. The CDR3 has 14 residues. Germline lookup yields CDR1 MDHEN and CDR2 SYDVKM. The CDR3 DNA reads as TGTGCCAGCAACCCGGGACGGTATAATTCACCCCTCCACTTT. This codes for CASNPGRYNSPLHF.

The chain combines TRBV5-5 with TRBJ2-7, with D uncertain. This CDR3 region has 13 residues. Germline V gene sequence: CDR1 SGHKS, CDR2 YYEKEE (reference sequence). Trimming shortened V by 4 bases and J by 0 bases, and 8 bases separated the two germline ends. The CDR3 is CASSRAPSYEQYF. The CDR3 DNA reads as TGTGCCAGCAGCCGGGCCCCCTCCTACGAGCAGTACTTC. Supplemented by reference TRBV5-5 and TRBJ2-7, the full variable domain reads DAGVTQSPTHLIKTRGQQVTLRCSPISGHKSVSWYQQVLGQGPQFIFQYYEKEERGRGNFPDRFSARQFPNYSSELNVNALLLGDSALYLCASSRAPSYEQYFGPGTRLTVT.

This clone was detected only a few times. V is TRBV19 and J is TRBJ2-6; D remains ambiguous. Per the germline V gene, CDR1 is LNHDA and CDR2 is SQIVND (reference sequence). The V end was cut by 4 bases, the J end by 0 bases, with 13 bases between. This CDR3 spans 17 amino acids. The CDR3 bases are TGTGCCAGTAGTACACCCGGACGGTTCTCTGGGGCCAACGTCCTGACTTTC. This gives the protein CASSTPGRFSGANVLTF.

The chain joins TRBV5-1 to TRBJ2-7, with unresolved D. The CDR3 extends over 15 amino acids. Per germline, CDR1 SGHRS and CDR2 YFSETQ. V dropped 3 bases and J dropped 7 bases, with 20 bases sitting between them. The CDR3 loop is CASSSNLIRSEEQYF. DNA for the CDR3: TGCGCCAGCAGCTCGAACCTTATTAGGAGTGAGGAGCAGTACTTC.

This chain links TRBV7-8 with TRBJ1-5; perhaps TRBD1 as D (5 bases). The CDR3 consists of 15 residues. V was clipped by 8 bases and J by 4 bases, with 18 bases between them. CDR1 SGHVS and CDR2 FQNEAQ come from the germline V gene. The CDR3 loop is CASSIGAGRNQPQHF. The CDR3 nucleotides read TGTGCCAGCTCCATAGGGGCAGGGCGGAATCAGCCCCAGCATTTT.

This clone was recorded once. V and J are TRBV7-2 and TRBJ2-1; 9 bases are a match to TRBD1. V dropped 3 bases and J dropped 4; count of bases not matched to a gene: 4. Per the germline V gene, CDR1 is SGHTA and CDR2 is FQGNSA. The CDR3 contains 15 residues. In DNA, the CDR3 is TGTGCCAGCAGCTTCGGACAGGGGAAGTACAATGAGCAGTTCTTC. Translation: CASSFGQGKYNEQFF.

This sequence joins TRBV2 and TRBJ1-2; D unresolved. V lost 8 bases to trimming and J lost 2 bases, with 12 bases between them. The CDR3 has 13 amino acids. Germline lookup yields CDR1 SNHLY and CDR2 FYNNEI. The CDR3 here is CASAPRENYGYTF. The CDR3 DNA reads TGTGCCAGCGCCCCCCGGGAAAACTATGGCTACACCTTC.

This clone was detected only a few times. This sequence joins TRBV7-2 and TRBJ1-4; the match to TRBD1 covers 7 bases. With 8 bases clipped from V and 5 bases from J, the junction kept 5 bases outside the gene matches. The germline V gene has CDR1 SGHTA and CDR2 FQGNSA. The CDR3 has 13 residues. The CDR3 DNA is TGTGCCAGCGGGGGACAGCTCAATGAAAAACTGTTTTTT. Protein product: CASGGQLNEKLFF.

The chain carries TRBV6-5 and TRBJ2-5; a weak D match, TRBD1 (5 bases). The V and J ends lost 0 bases and 0 bases respectively, with 8 bases between them. The germline gives CDR1 MNHEY, CDR2 SVGAGI. This CDR3 region has 15 residues. The CDR3 protein is CASSYSRTHQETQYF. CDR3 in DNA: TGTGCCAGCAGTTACTCCCGGACACACCAAGAGACCCAGTACTTC.

The V and J genes are TRBV27 and TRBJ1-1; possibly TRBD1 for D (5 bases). Germline CDR1 reads MNHEY; CDR2 reads SMNVEV (reference sequence). The CDR3 is 15 residues long. V shed 5 bases and J shed 0 bases, with 13 bases lying between them. The CDR3 protein is CASSPMGTVNTEAFF. CDR3 nucleotide sequence: TGTGCCAGCAGTCCTATGGGGACGGTGAACACTGAAGCTTTCTTT.

This clone was counted only a few times. This chain joins TRBV30 and TRBJ2-3; D may be TRBD1 (5 bases). Trimming pared 1 base from V and 1 base from J, leaving 12 bases between. Per the germline V gene, CDR1 is GTSNPN and CDR2 is SVGIG (reference sequence). CDR3 size: 15 residues. CDR3 bases: TGTGCCTGGAGTGGAACAGGCGGACGCACAGATACGCAGTATTTT. Translation: CAWSGTGGRTDTQYF.

The chain uses TRBV2 and TRBJ2-2; tentative D call: TRBD1 (6 bases). This CDR3 is 15 amino acids long. Between the trimmed V and J ends, which lost 1 base and 1 base, there was a span of 7 bases. Germline loops: CDR1 SNHLY, CDR2 FYNNEI. The CDR3 is CASSEEQGNTGELFF. The CDR3 DNA follows: TGTGCCAGCAGTGAAGAACAGGGGAACACCGGGGAGCTGTTTTTT. The full variable domain, rest sourced from reference TRBV2 and TRBJ2-2, is EPEVTQTPSHQVTQMGQEVILRCVPISNHLYFYWYRQILGQKVEFLVSFYNNEISEKSEIFDDQFSVERPDGSNFTLKIRSTKLEDSAMYFCASSEEQGNTGELFFGEGSRLTVL.

The V and J genes are TRBV30 and TRBJ2-7; 12 positions agree with TRBD1. The CDR3 consists of 14 residues. Germline CDR1 and CDR2: GTSNPN and SVGIG (reference sequence). The V segment lost 3 bases and the J segment 8 bases; nucleotides outside the gene matches: 8. The CDR3 is CAWRLGQGARQQYF. The DNA for the CDR3 is TGTGCCTGGAGATTGGGACAGGGGGCTCGACAGCAGTACTTC.

The chain employs TRBV11-2 and TRBJ2-7; D possibly matches TRBD1 or TRBD2 (5 bases each). Germline V gene sequence: CDR1 SGHAT, CDR2 FQNNGV. The CDR3 totals 14 residues. V dropped 5 bases and J dropped 3 bases, with 14 bases sitting between them. The CDR3 protein is CASSLSGAIYEQYF. The CDR3 region has the DNA TGTGCCAGCAGCCTCTCCGGGGCCATCTACGAGCAGTACTTC.

This clone was observed a single time. This chain uses TRBV7-9 with TRBJ1-2; no clear D. V lost 5 bases and J 5 bases, leaving 21 bases between the germline ends. The CDR3 covers 16 residues. The V gene's germline CDR1 is SEHNR and CDR2 FQNEAQ (reference sequence). The CDR3 loop reads CASSPRLPGEGYGYTF. DNA of the CDR3: TGTGCCAGCAGCCCCAGGTTGCCCGGTGAAGGTTATGGCTACACCTTC.

This chain uses TRBV11-1 with TRBJ2-3, with D hard to call. CDR3 length equals 15 residues. Trimming cost V 3 bases and J 2 bases, with 12 bases left between them. CDR1 SGHAT and CDR2 FQDESV come from the germline V gene (reference sequence). CDR3 protein: CASSFETSITDTQYF. DNA for the CDR3: TGTGCCAGCAGCTTCGAGACGTCCATCACAGATACGCAGTATTTT.

The CDR3 DNA is TGTGCCAGCAGGGGGGGGGACCTAAGGGACACCATATATTTT. Its protein is CASRGGDLRDTIYF. V usage is TRBV6-1 and J usage is TRBJ1-3; D is possibly TRBD1 (5 bases). CDR1 is MNHNS, CDR2 SASEGT, per germline. This CDR3 spans 14 amino acids. The V gene lost 6 bases and the J gene lost 8 bases, with 17 bases spanning the gap.

The genes are TRBV7-8 and TRBJ1-6, with D perhaps matching TRBD1 (6 bases). V shed 7 bases and J shed 8 bases, with 18 bases lying between them. This CDR3 is built from 15 residues. Germline V gene lookup returns CDR1 SGHVS and CDR2 FQNEAQ. CDR3 amino acids: CASTPRGPGDSPLHF. The CDR3 DNA follows: TGTGCCAGCACCCCGAGGGGCCCAGGGGATTCACCCCTCCACTTT. Full variable domain (remainder filled in from reference TRBV7-8 and TRBJ1-6): GAGVSQSPRYKVAKRGQDVALRCDPISGHVSLFWYQQALGQGPEFLTYFQNEAQLDKSGLPSDRFFAERPEGSVSTLKIQRTQQEDSAVYLCASTPRGPGDSPLHFGNGTRLTVT.

The chain combines TRBV27 with TRBJ2-6, with TRBD2 as a possible D gene (5 bases). Per the germline V gene, CDR1 is MNHEY and CDR2 is SMNVEV (reference sequence). Trimming left V 4 bases short and J 0 bases short, with 7 bases between. The CDR3 is 15 amino acids. CDR3 sequence: CASSSGSSGANVLTF. In DNA, the CDR3 is TGTGCCAGCAGTTCTGGGAGCTCTGGGGCCAACGTCCTGACTTTC.

The V call is TRBV11-2, the J call TRBJ2-3, with TRBD1 identical over 9 bases. Germline V gives CDR1 SGHAT, CDR2 FQNNGV. This CDR3 comprises 15 residues. With V trimmed by 1 base and J by 1 base, 0 bases remained unmatched. CDR3 in amino acids: CASSLGTGGTDTQYF. The CDR3 coding sequence is TGTGCCAGCAGCTTAGGGACAGGGGGCACAGATACGCAGTATTTT.

J is TRBJ1-1 and V is TRBV6-1; TRBD1 aligns across 8 bases. In germline, CDR1 is MNHNS, CDR2 SASEGT. J was trimmed by 7 bases and V by 7 bases; bases with no gene match: 14. This CDR3 contains 15 residues. CDR3 DNA sequence: TGTGCCAGCAACAAAAGGACAGGGTACTCCTTTGAAGCTTTCTTT. This gives the protein CASNKRTGYSFEAFF.

The J gene is TRBJ2-3, the V gene TRBV5-1; tentatively, D is TRBD1 (6 bases). The germline V and J ends were trimmed by 8 bases and 1 base, with 11 bases remaining between them. CDR1 is SGHRS, CDR2 YFSETQ, per germline. The CDR3 has 13 residues. CDR3 sequence reads: CASHGQRTDTQYF. The CDR3 DNA follows: TGCGCCAGTCATGGACAGCGCACAGATACGCAGTATTTT.